These 20 T cell receptor beta chains originate from one sample sequenced in a study of blood T cell repertoires in COVID-19. Sequencing used immunoSEQ multiplex PCR; TCRdb keeps in-frame clones, though not all of them. The table shows 45,000 to 50,000 clones, with approximately 83% occurring only once. Specimen: peripheral blood. These TCRs come from a man between 65 and 85 years old with acute or convalescent COVID-19.

The chain joins TRBV18 to TRBJ2-2; 8 bases align to TRBD1. The CDR3 covers 17 residues. CDR1 is KGHSH, CDR2 LQKENI, per germline. The V gene end was trimmed by 2 bases and the J gene end by 0 bases; junction bases not matched to a gene: 5. The DNA of the CDR3 is TGTGCCAGCTCACCAATATCACAGGGGGCGAACACCGGGGAGCTGTTTTTT. This gives the protein CASSPISQGANTGELFF.

The sample holds a few counts of this clone. The chain employs TRBV24-1 and TRBJ1-5; 7 positions match TRBD1. The CDR3 length is 14 residues. V lost 3 bases and J lost 9; bases outside the gene matches: 7. Germline V lookup: CDR1 KGHDR, CDR2 SFDVKD. CDR3 in amino acids: CATSDGDSGRPQHF. CDR3 sequence (DNA): TGTGCCACCAGTGATGGGGACAGTGGTAGGCCCCAGCATTTT.

The CDR3 DNA sequence: TGTGCCAGCAGCTTATTAGCGGCTAGCACAGATACGCAGTATTTT. It codes for CASSLLAASTDTQYF. The chain is built from TRBV7-3 and TRBJ2-3; perhaps TRBD2 as D (6 bases). The germline V gene has CDR1 SGHTA and CDR2 FQGTGA. The CDR3 extends over 15 amino acids. V was trimmed by 2 bases and J by 0 bases, leaving 9 bases between them. Full variable domain (outside the CDR3, taken from reference TRBV7-3 and TRBJ2-3): GAGVSQTPSNKVTEKGKYVELRCDPISGHTALYWYRQSLGQGPEFLIYFQGTGAADDSGLPNDRFFAVRPEGSVSTLKIQRTERGDSAVYLCASSLLAASTDTQYFGPGTRLTVL.

The chain recombines TRBV7-9 with TRBJ1-2, with D possibly matching TRBD1 (6 bases). There are 15 residues in the CDR3. Trimming removed 5 bases at V and 2 bases at J, with 15 bases between. Germline assignment: CDR1 SEHNR and CDR2 FQNEAQ (reference sequence). The CDR3: CASSPGDGGNYGYTF. The DNA for the CDR3 is TGTGCCAGCAGCCCAGGGGACGGGGGGAACTATGGCTACACCTTC.

The chain has TRBV11-3 and TRBJ1-1, with 12 nucleotides matching TRBD1. The CDR3 sequence is 18 residues long. Germline V gene data show CDR1 as SGHNT and CDR2 as YENEEA. Unmatched junction bases numbered 14, after V lost 5 bases and J lost 4 bases. Written as DNA, the CDR3 is TGTGCCAGCAGCGACGATAGGGGACAGGGGGCGAGTGGCACTGAAGCTTTCTTT. The encoded protein is CASSDDRGQGASGTEAFF. The full variable domain, rest sourced from reference TRBV11-3 and TRBJ1-1, is EAGVVQSPRYKIIEKKQPVAFWCNPISGHNTLYWYLQNLGQGPELLIRYENEEAVDDSQLPKDRFSAERLKGVDSTLKIQPAELGDSAVYLCASSDDRGQGASGTEAFFGQGTRLTVV.

Only one count was recorded for this clone. This chain uses TRBV19 with TRBJ1-2; no clear D gene. V was clipped by 5 bases and J by 8 bases, with 12 bases between them. In germline, CDR1 is LNHDA, CDR2 SQIVND (reference sequence). The CDR3 loop spans 12 amino acids. The CDR3 sequence: CASSAPVTGYTF. In DNA, the CDR3 is TGTGCCAGTAGTGCTCCGGTTACGGGCTACACCTTC.

DNA for the CDR3: TGTGCCACCGGACTAGCGGACAATGAGCAGTTCTTC. This translates into CATGLADNEQFF. The rearrangement links TRBV28 to TRBJ2-1; 10 bases are a match to TRBD2. The junction had 2 bases not matched to a gene; V was cut back by 10 bases and J by 5 bases. The CDR3 totals 12 residues. The germline CDR1 and CDR2 sequences are MDHEN and SYDVKM.

This sequence joins TRBV5-4 and TRBJ1-1; 7 nucleotides align to TRBD1. This CDR3 is built from 15 residues. V was pared by 4 bases and J by 2 bases, with 8 bases of the junction left unmatched. Germline V gene lookup returns CDR1 SGHNT and CDR2 YYREEE (reference sequence). CDR3 region: CASSQRRGLNTEAFF. For the CDR3, the DNA is TGTGCCAGCAGCCAACGGAGGGGGCTCAACACTGAAGCTTTCTTT.

The rearrangement uses TRBV7-2 and TRBJ2-3; 11 bases line up with TRBD2. The CDR3 runs to 15 residues. Per the germline V gene, CDR1 is SGHTA and CDR2 is FQGNSA. The V segment lost 6 bases and the J segment 5 bases; nucleotides outside the gene matches: 7. This CDR3 is CASSFSGRGIDTQYF. CDR3 DNA: TGTGCCAGCAGTTTTAGCGGGAGGGGGATAGATACGCAGTATTTT.

This chain uses TRBV4-2 with TRBJ1-2; weak D call: TRBD1 (6 bases). CDR1 and CDR2 (germline): LGHNA, YNFKEQ. V was trimmed by 3 bases and J by 4 bases, leaving 18 bases between them. The CDR3 contains 16 residues. For the CDR3, the DNA is TGTGCCAGCAGCCAGGATAGCAGACAGGTTCCCTATGGCTACACCTTC. Its translation: CASSQDSRQVPYGYTF.

This rearrangement joins TRBV5-1 to TRBJ1-2; TRBD1 matches at 11 bases. V lost 4 bases, J lost 3 bases, and 2 bases stayed unmatched. The CDR3 extends over 14 amino acids. The germline gives CDR1 SGHRS, CDR2 YFSETQ. The CDR3 DNA sequence: TGCGCCAGCAGCCGGACAGGGGGCGACTATGGCTACACCTTC. The encoded protein is CASSRTGGDYGYTF.

The chain couples TRBV19 to TRBJ1-5; no clear D. CDR1 is LNHDA and CDR2 is SQIVND in the germline V gene (reference sequence). V was pared by 6 bases and J by 5 bases, with 8 bases between. The CDR3 sequence is 12 residues long. CDR3 sequence reads: CASSERDQPQHF. The CDR3 DNA reads TGTGCCAGTAGCGAGCGGGATCAGCCCCAGCATTTT. The full variable domain, with the rest looked up from reference TRBV19 and TRBJ1-5, is DGGITQSPKYLFRKEGQNVTLSCEQNLNHDAMYWYRQDPGQGLRLIYYSQIVNDFQKGDIAEGYSVSREKKESFPLTVTSAQKNPTAFYLCASSERDQPQHFGDGTRLSIL.

This chain joins TRBV7-6 and TRBJ2-7; TRBD1 matches 9 bases. The CDR3 spans 16 residues. Germline V CDR1 and CDR2: SGHVS, FNYEAQ. V trimming: 5 bases; J trimming: 5 bases; junction bases outside the gene matches: 13. The CDR3 sequence is CASSIYDRDRVHEQYF. The CDR3 coding sequence is TGTGCCAGCAGCATATATGACCGGGACAGGGTGCACGAGCAGTACTTC.

The chain combines TRBV7-8 with TRBJ1-5, with TRBD1 matching 9 bases. The trim removed 5 bases at V and 8 bases at J, leaving 4 bases unmatched. The CDR3 has 13 amino acids. Germline CDR1 SGHVS, CDR2 FQNEAQ. CDR3: CASSRTGEEPQHF. CDR3 DNA: TGTGCCAGCAGCCGGACAGGGGAAGAGCCCCAGCATTTT. Full variable domain (remainder filled in from reference TRBV7-8 and TRBJ1-5): GAGVSQSPRYKVAKRGQDVALRCDPISGHVSLFWYQQALGQGPEFLTYFQNEAQLDKSGLPSDRFFAERPEGSVSTLKIQRTQQEDSAVYLCASSRTGEEPQHFGDGTRLSIL.

This chain links TRBV9 with TRBJ2-2, with D unclear. V was pared by 3 bases and J by 1 base, with 7 bases between. Germline CDR1 and CDR2: SGDLS and YYNGEE. There are 14 residues in the CDR3. CDR3 amino acids: CASSGWRNTGELFF. The CDR3 DNA reads TGTGCCAGCAGCGGGTGGAGGAACACCGGGGAGCTGTTTTTT.

The chain links TRBV9 to TRBJ2-2; D gene ambiguous. V was clipped by 4 bases and J by 2 bases, with 3 bases between them. Germline V gives CDR1 SGDLS, CDR2 YYNGEE. CDR3 size: 12 residues. CDR3 residues: CASSPNTGELFF. CDR3 nucleotides: TGTGCCAGCAGCCCTAACACCGGGGAGCTGTTTTTT.

The chain uses TRBV18 and TRBJ1-3, with D unresolved. Looked up from germline, CDR1 is KGHSH and CDR2 is LQKENI. The CDR3 is 14 amino acids. V lost 6 bases and J 8 bases, leaving 17 bases between the germline ends. CDR3 nucleotide sequence: TGTGCCAGCTCTCCCCCCTCGAGGTCCTACACCATATATTTT. Amino acids: CASSPPSRSYTIYF.

This CDR3 is CASTKPGNTEAFF. CDR3 DNA sequence: TGTGCCAGCACCAAACCCGGGAACACTGAAGCTTTCTTT. V gene TRBV6-5 combines with J gene TRBJ1-1; D not certain. Germline V gives CDR1 MNHEY, CDR2 SVGAGI. There are 13 residues in the CDR3. The V end lost 7 bases, the J end lost 1 base, and 10 bases lay between the germline ends.

The DNA for the CDR3 is TGTGCCAGCAGTGAATACGGTTTCAATCAGCCCCAGCATTTT. This encodes CASSEYGFNQPQHF. V is TRBV25-1 and J is TRBJ1-5, with D unresolved. This CDR3 spans 14 amino acids. Germline V gene lookup returns CDR1 MGHDK and CDR2 SYGVNS. V shed 0 bases and J shed 3 bases, with 6 bases lying between them.

This chain connects TRBV7-2 to TRBJ2-7; D is possibly TRBD2 (5 bases). The CDR3 covers 14 residues. The germline gives CDR1 SGHTA, CDR2 FQGNSA. Trimming shortened V by 4 bases and J by 0 bases, and 10 bases separated the two germline ends. The CDR3 coding sequence is TGTGCCAGCAGCTCCCGGAGGAGCTCCTACGAGCAGTACTTC. Residues: CASSSRRSSYEQYF.